This T cell receptor beta chain was observed in a study of OX40 agonist ivuxolimab in advanced cancers. In the study overall: Ivuxolimab was an agonistic, fully human IgG2 monoclonal antibody directed against OX40 (CD134), a costimulatory receptor. Intravenous ivuxolimab was administered to patients every 2 weeks at six dose levels: 0.01, 0.1, 0.3, 1.5, 3 and 10 mg/kg. Of the approximately 50 dose-escalation patients, hepatocellular carcinoma was present in roughly 19, melanoma in roughly 15, renal cell carcinoma in 9 and head and neck cancer in 9. The dose-escalation cohort was 82.7% male with a mean age of about 54 years, ranging from roughly 20 to 80. Prior anti-PD-1, anti-PD-L1 or anti-CTLA-4 therapy was permitted, and less than 45% of dose-escalation patients had received checkpoint inhibitors. Partial responses occurred in three dose-escalation patients: two with cutaneous melanoma and one with hepatocellular carcinoma. Peripheral TCRbeta sequencing was intended to test whether TCR sequence diversity was altered and clonal T-cell expansion was caused by ivuxolimab. The paper covers the monotherapy dose-escalation part of the phase I ivuxolimab trial, which included N ≈ 52 patients. Overall results and qualifications from the work: In partial responders in the 0.1-3.0 mg/kg groups, normalized peripheral clonal expansion was found to be among the lowest, especially among CD8+ T cells. Which antigens the clonally expanded peripheral T cells were specific for was not determined. On average, CD8+ T cells showed more expanded clones than CD4+ T cells after ivuxolimab. Low levels of normalized T-cell clonal expansion were also shown by some nonresponding patients. At doses of 0.1 to 3.0 mg/kg, clonal expansion of both CD4+ and CD8+ T cells in blood was seen between baseline and week 6.

Points on this clone: Its antigen is unknown. Base qualities were left out, and no much larger clone turns up one base away.

Patients with a history of autoimmune disease or receiving systemic immunosuppression were excluded from the trial. In every dose cohort, peripheral blood was drawn for TCR sequencing at baseline, cycle 4 day 1, and cycle 7 day 1. The samples were drawn from a first-in-human, open-label, multicenter phase I dose-escalation trial of ivuxolimab. Adults with locally advanced or metastatic melanoma, renal cell carcinoma, hepatocellular carcinoma or head and neck squamous cell carcinoma were enrolled in the trial. Before TCR sequencing, CD4+ T cells and CD8+ T cells were sorted from peripheral blood as separate populations. Genomic DNA was extracted from sorted cells for sequencing of the TCRbeta CDR3 region. The immunoSEQ Assay was used to sequence the TCRbeta CDR3 regions. The table comes from immuneACCESS by way of TCRdb, which keeps in-frame sequences with V and J called. Part of the clones is missing from these tables; in studies checked, under half for an unresolved V gene and the rest for unknown reasons. This sample lists 70,000 to 80,000 clones; about 86% were detected once. The ten largest clonotypes hold 0.86% of the sample.

From the germline V gene, CDR1 is MDHEN and CDR2 is SYDVKM. The CDR3 sequence holds 14 residues, the cysteine and phenylalanine included. The entry retains the CDR3 DNA only, 42 bases that are in frame from base 1. A distance of 15 bases separates the germline ends of V and J, which lose 7 bases and 6 bases respectively. The sequence joins TRBV28 to TRBJ2-2, with the D assignment possibly TRBD1 or TRBD2, given 5 matching bases for each. This receptor was obtained from an adult with an advanced solid tumor such as melanoma, head and neck, liver or kidney cancer. This material consisted of CD4+ or CD8+ T cells sorted from blood, taken in a trial of the OX40 agonist ivuxolimab. The DNA reads TGTGCCAGCACCTCGACGGGGCGCGCCGGGGAGCTGTTTTTT. The encoded protein is CASTSTGRAGELFF. The entire variable domain, with the stretches around the CDR3 drawn from the reference TRBV28 and TRBJ2-2 proteins, is DVKVTQSSRYLVKRTGEKVFLECVQDMDHENMFWYRQDPGLGLRLIYFSYDVKMKEKGDIPEGYSVSREKKERFSLILESASTNQTSMYLCASTSTGRAGELFFGEGSRLTVL.